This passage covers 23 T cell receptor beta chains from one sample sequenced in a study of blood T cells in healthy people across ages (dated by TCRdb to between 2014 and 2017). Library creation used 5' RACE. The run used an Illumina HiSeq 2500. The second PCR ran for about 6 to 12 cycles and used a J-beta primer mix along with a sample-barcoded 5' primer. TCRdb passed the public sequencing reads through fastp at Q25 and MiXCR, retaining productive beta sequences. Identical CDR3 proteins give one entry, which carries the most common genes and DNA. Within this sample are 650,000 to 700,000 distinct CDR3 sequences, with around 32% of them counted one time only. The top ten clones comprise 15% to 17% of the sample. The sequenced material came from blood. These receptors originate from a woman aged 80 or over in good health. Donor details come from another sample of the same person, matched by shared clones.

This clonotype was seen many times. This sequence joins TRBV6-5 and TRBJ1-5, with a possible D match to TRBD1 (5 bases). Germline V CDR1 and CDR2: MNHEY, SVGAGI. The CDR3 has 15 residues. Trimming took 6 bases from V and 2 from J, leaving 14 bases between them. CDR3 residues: CASSSGGAGNQPQHF. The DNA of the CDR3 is TGTGCCAGCAGCTCTGGGGGAGCGGGCAATCAGCCCCAGCATTTT.

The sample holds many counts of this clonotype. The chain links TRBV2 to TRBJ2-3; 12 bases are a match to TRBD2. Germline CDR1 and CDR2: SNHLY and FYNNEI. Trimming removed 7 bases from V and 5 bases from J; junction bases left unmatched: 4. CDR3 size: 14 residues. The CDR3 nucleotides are TGTGCCAGCAAGGCTAGCGGGGGGGTAGATACGCAGTATTTT. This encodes CASKASGGVDTQYF. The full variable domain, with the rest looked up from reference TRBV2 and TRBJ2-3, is EPEVTQTPSHQVTQMGQEVILRCVPISNHLYFYWYRQILGQKVEFLVSFYNNEISEKSEIFDDQFSVERPDGSNFTLKIRSTKLEDSAMYFCASKASGGVDTQYFGPGTRLTVL.

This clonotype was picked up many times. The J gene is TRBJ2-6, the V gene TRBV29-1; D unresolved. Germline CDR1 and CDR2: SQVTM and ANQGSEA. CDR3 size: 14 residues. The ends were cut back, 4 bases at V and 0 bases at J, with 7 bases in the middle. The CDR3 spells CSVGAGSGANVLTF. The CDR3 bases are TGCAGCGTTGGGGCAGGCTCTGGGGCCAACGTCCTGACTTTC.

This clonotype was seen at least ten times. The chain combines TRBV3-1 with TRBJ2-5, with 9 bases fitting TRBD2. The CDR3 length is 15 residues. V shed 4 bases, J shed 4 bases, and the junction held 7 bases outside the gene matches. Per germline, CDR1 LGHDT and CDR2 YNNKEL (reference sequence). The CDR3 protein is CASSPTGLARETQYF. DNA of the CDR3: TGTGCCAGCAGCCCGACCGGACTAGCGCGAGAGACCCAGTACTTC.

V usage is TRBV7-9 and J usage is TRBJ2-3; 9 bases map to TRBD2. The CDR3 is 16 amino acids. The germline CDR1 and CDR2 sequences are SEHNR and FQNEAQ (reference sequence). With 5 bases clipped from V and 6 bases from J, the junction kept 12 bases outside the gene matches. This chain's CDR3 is CASSPGLAYFEDTQYF. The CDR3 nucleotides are TGTGCCAGCAGCCCGGGACTAGCCTACTTCGAGGATACGCAGTATTTT. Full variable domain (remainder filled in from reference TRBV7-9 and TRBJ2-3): DTGVSQNPRHKITKRGQNVTFRCDPISEHNRLYWYRQTLGQGPEFLTYFQNEAQLEKSRLLSDRFSAERPKGSFSTLEIQRTEQGDSAMYLCASSPGLAYFEDTQYFGPGTRLTVL.

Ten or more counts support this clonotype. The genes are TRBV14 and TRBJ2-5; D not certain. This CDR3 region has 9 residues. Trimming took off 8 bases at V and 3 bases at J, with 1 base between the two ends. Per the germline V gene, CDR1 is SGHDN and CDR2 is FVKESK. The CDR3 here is CASEETQYF. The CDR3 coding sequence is TGTGCCAGCGAAGAGACCCAGTACTTC.

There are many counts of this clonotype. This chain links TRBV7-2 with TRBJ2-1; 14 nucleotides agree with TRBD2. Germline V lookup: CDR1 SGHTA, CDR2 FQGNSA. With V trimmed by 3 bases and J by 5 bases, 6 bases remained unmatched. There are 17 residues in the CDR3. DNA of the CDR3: TGTGCCAGCAGCTTGCCCCGACTAGCGGGGGGGAACAATGAGCAGTTCTTC. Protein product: CASSLPRLAGGNNEQFF. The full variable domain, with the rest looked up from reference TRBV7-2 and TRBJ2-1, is GAGVSQSPSNKVTEKGKDVELRCDPISGHTALYWYRQSLGQGLEFLIYFQGNSAPDKSGLPSDRFSAERTGGSVSTLTIQRTQQEDSAVYLCASSLPRLAGGNNEQFFGPGTRLTVL.

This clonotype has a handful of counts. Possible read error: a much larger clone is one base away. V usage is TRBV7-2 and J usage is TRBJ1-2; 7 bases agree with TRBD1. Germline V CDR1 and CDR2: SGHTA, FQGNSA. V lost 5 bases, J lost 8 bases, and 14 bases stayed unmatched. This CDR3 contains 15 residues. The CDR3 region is CASSPRVEGAGGYTF. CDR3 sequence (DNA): TGTGCCAGCAGCCCCAGAGTTGAGGGGGCGGGCGGCTACACCTTC.

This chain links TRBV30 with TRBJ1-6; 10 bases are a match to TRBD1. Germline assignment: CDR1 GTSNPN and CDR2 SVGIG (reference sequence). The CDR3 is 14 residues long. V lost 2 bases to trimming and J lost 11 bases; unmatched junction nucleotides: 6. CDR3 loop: CAWSPTGGLTPLHF. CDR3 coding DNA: TGTGCCTGGAGTCCGACAGGGGGCTTGACACCCCTCCACTTT.

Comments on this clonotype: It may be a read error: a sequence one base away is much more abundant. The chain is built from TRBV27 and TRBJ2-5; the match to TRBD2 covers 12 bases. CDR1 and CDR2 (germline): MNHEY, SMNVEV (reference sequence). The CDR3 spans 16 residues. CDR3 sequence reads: CTSSLGGLAGPETQYF. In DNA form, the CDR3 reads TGTACCAGCAGTTTAGGGGGACTAGCGGGCCCAGAGACCCAGTACTTC.

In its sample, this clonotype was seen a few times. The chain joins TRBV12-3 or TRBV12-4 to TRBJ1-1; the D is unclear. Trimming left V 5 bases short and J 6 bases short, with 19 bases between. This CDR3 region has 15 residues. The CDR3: CASSPSYRGWAEAFF. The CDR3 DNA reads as TGTGCCAGCAGTCCCTCGTACCGGGGTTGGGCTGAAGCTTTCTTT.

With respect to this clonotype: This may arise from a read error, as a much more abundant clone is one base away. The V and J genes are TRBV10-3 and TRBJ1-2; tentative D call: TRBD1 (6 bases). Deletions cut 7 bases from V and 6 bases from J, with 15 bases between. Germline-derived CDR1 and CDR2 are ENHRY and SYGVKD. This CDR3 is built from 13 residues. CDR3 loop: CAITIDRTHGYTF. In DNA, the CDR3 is TGTGCCATCACTATCGACAGGACCCATGGCTACACCTTC.

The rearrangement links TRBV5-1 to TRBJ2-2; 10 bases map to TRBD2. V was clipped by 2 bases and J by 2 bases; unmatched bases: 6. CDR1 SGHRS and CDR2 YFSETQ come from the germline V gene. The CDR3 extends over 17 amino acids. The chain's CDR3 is CASSFGLAELNTGELFF. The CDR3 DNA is TGCGCCAGCAGCTTCGGACTAGCGGAATTAAACACCGGGGAGCTGTTTTTT.

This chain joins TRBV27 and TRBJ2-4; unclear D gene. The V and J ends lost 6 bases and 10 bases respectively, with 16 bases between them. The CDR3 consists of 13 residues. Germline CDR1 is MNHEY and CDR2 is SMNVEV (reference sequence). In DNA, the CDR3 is TGTGCCAGCAGAGAGCCTACCCCGGGTATTCAGTACTTC. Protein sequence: CASREPTPGIQYF.

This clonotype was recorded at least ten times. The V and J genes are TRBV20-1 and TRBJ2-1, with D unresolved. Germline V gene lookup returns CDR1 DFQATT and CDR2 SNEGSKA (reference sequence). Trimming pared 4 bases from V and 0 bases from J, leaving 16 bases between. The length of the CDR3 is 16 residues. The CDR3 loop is CSATLGFSSSYNEQFF. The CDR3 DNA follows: TGCAGTGCTACCCTAGGGTTCTCGAGCTCCTACAATGAGCAGTTCTTC.

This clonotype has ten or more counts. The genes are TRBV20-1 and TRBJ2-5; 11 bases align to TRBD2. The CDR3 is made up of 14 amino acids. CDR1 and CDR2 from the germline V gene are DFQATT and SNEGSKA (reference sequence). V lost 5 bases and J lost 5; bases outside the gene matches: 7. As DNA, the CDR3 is TGCAGTGCTTTGGGACTAGCGGCCCCCGAGACCCAGTACTTC. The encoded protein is CSALGLAAPETQYF.

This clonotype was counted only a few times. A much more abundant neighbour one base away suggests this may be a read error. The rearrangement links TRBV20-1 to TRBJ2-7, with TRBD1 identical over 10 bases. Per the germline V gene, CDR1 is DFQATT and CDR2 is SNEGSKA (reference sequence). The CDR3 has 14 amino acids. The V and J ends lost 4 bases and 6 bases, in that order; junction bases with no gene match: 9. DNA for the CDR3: TGCAGTGCTAAATTTGGACAGGGGGAACGCGAGCAGTACTTC. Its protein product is CSAKFGQGEREQYF.

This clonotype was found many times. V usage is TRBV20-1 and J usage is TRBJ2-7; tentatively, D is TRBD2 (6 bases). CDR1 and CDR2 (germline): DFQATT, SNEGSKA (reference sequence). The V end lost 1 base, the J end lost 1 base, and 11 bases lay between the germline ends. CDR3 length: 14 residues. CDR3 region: CSARASEGSYEQYF. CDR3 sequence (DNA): TGCAGTGCTAGAGCGTCGGAGGGATCCTACGAGCAGTACTTC.

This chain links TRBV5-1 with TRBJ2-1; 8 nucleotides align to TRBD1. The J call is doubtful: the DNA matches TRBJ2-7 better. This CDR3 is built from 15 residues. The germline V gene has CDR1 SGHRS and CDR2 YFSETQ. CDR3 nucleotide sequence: TGCGCCAGCAGCTCAGGGGGCGTAGGTTACAATAAGCAGTACTTC. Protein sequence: CASSSGGVGYNKQYF.

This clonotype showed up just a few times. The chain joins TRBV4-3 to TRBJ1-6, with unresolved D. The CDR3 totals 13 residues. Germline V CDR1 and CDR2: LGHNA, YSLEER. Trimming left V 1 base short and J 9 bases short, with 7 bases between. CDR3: CASSQGVFSPLHF. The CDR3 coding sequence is TGCGCCAGCAGCCAAGGAGTCTTTTCACCCCTCCACTTT.

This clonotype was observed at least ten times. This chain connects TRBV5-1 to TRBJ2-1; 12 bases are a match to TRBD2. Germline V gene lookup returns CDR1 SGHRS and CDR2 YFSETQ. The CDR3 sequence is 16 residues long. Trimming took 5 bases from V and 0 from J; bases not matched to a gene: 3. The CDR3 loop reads CASSASGGASYNEQFF. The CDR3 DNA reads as TGCGCCAGCAGTGCTAGCGGGGGGGCCTCCTACAATGAGCAGTTCTTC.

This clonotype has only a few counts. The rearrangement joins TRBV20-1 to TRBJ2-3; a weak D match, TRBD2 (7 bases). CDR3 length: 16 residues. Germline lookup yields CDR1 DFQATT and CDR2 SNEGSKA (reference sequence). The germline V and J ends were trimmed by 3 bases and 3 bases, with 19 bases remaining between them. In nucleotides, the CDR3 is TGCAGTGCTAGTGGGGGGCAGCGGGGCAGAACAGATACGCAGTATTTT. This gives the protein CSASGGQRGRTDTQYF.

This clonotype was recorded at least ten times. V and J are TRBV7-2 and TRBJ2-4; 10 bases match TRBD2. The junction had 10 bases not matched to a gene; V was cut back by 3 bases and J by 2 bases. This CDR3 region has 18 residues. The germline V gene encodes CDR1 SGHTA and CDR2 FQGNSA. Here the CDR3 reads CASSLGQRGGLSKNIQYF. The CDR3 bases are TGTGCCAGCAGCTTGGGCCAGCGGGGGGGCCTGTCCAAAAACATTCAGTACTTC.